This TCR beta chain was obtained from a study of cytomegalovirus exposure and HLA in healthy donors. The V gene end was trimmed by 3 bases and the J gene end by 2 bases; junction bases not matched to a gene: 2. Germline V gene lookup returns CDR1 SGHDN and CDR2 FVKESK. This CDR3 spans 14 amino acids. A note on this clone: Its antigen is undetermined.

Libraries were prepared by immunoSEQ multiplex PCR; TCRdb keeps only in-frame clonotypes and omits some of them. Of about 200,000 clones detected, 80% to 90% appear once; the ten largest clones hold about 2.7%. Study-level results: Three CMV-associated chains were confirmed in vitro to be specific for CMV antigens. Altogether, 170 or so TCR beta chains were recorded as cytomegalovirus-associated. While the bulk of TCR sequences proved rare, some public TCRs turned up in many donors.

The clonotype was recovered from a woman under 30 in good health and CMV-seronegative. The material sequenced was PBMCs. The chain recombines TRBV14 with TRBJ2-7, with TRBD2 matching over 9 bases. The CDR3 coding sequence is TGTGCCAGCAGCCATCAGCGGGGGGCCTACGAGCAGTACTTC. Translated: CASSHQRGAYEQYF. Full variable domain (remainder filled in from reference TRBV14 and TRBJ2-7): EAGVTQFPSHSVIEKGQTVTLRCDPISGHDNLYWYRRVMGKEIKFLLHFVKESKQDESGMPNNRFLAERTGGTYSTLKVQPAELEDSGVYFCASSHQRGAYEQYFGPGTRLTVT.